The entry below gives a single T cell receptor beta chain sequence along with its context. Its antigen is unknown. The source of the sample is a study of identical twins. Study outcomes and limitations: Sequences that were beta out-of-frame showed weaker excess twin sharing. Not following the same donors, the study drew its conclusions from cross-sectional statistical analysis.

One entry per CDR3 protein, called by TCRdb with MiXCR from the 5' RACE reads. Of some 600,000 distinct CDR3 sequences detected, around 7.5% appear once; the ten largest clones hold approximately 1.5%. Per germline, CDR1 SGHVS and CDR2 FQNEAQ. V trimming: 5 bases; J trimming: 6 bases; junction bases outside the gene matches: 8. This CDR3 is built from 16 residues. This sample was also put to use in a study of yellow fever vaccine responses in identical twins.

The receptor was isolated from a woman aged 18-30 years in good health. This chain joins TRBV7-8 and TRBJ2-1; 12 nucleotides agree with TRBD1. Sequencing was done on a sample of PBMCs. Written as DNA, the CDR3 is TGTGCCAGCAGCAAGGAGGGACAGGGGGCGTTCAATGAGCAGTTCTTC. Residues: CASSKEGQGAFNEQFF.